The 13 T cell receptor beta chains below all came from one sample that was sequenced in a study of blood T cell repertoires in COVID-19. TCRdb's copy holds only in-frame clones and misses some; the assay was immunoSEQ multiplex PCR. The sample gives 160,000 or so clones, under 85% of which show up once; 13% is in the top ten. Specimen: peripheral blood. Every receptor here comes from a man between 65 and 80 years old who had recovered from COVID-19.

The V gene is TRBV15, the J gene TRBJ2-1, with 8 bases identical to TRBD2. Germline values: CDR1 LNHNV, CDR2 YYDKDF (reference sequence). V gave up 3 bases and J gave up 9 bases; unmatched junction bases: 7. The CDR3 has 14 amino acids. For the CDR3, the DNA is TGTGCCACCAGCAGTCTCAGGACTAGCATTGAGCAGTTCTTC. Translated: CATSSLRTSIEQFF.

The V call is TRBV7-9, the J call TRBJ1-1; tentative D call: TRBD1 (6 bases). CDR1 SEHNR and CDR2 FQNEAQ come from the germline V gene (reference sequence). The CDR3 length is 12 residues. V lost 5 bases and J 7 bases, leaving 11 bases between the germline ends. In DNA form, the CDR3 reads TGTGCCAGCAGCGTCCAGACAGGTGAAGCTTTCTTT. It specifies CASSVQTGEAFF. Full variable domain (outside the CDR3, taken from reference TRBV7-9 and TRBJ1-1): DTGVSQNPRHKITKRGQNVTFRCDPISEHNRLYWYRQTLGQGPEFLTYFQNEAQLEKSRLLSDRFSAERPKGSFSTLEIQRTEQGDSAMYLCASSVQTGEAFFGQGTRLTVV.

This clone was seen just once. This rearrangement joins TRBV5-1 to TRBJ2-1; D is undetermined. This CDR3 region has 14 residues. Trimming removed 2 bases at V and 3 bases at J, with 9 bases between. Per germline, CDR1 SGHRS and CDR2 YFSETQ. The CDR3 DNA sequence: TGCGCCAGCAGCTTAAACGGTGGCTACAATGAGCAGTTCTTC. Amino acids: CASSLNGGYNEQFF.

The genes are TRBV7-6 and TRBJ2-1, with D perhaps TRBD2 (8 bases). This CDR3 is 16 amino acids long. Germline loops: CDR1 SGHVS, CDR2 FNYEAQ. Trimming cost V 4 bases and J 4 bases, with 17 bases left between them. CDR3 in amino acids: CASSSTLAGQYNEQFF. The DNA of the CDR3 is TGTGCCAGCAGCTCGACCTTAGCGGGACAGTACAATGAGCAGTTCTTC.

V gene TRBV11-2 combines with J gene TRBJ2-5; TRBD1 matches at 8 bases. Germline CDR1 SGHAT, CDR2 FQNNGV. The CDR3 is made up of 15 amino acids. Trimming cost V 4 bases and J 2 bases; bases outside gene matches: 6. The CDR3 is CASSSNRGYQETQYF. For the CDR3, the DNA is TGTGCCAGCAGCTCGAACAGGGGGTATCAAGAGACCCAGTACTTC. The full variable domain, in which reference TRBV11-2 and TRBJ2-5 provide the parts outside the CDR3, is EAGVAQSPRYKIIEKRQSVAFWCNPISGHATLYWYQQILGQGPKLLIQFQNNGVVDDSQLPKDRFSAERLKGVDSTLKIQPAKLEDSAVYLCASSSNRGYQETQYFGPGTRLLVL.

This chain uses TRBV29-1 with TRBJ1-1; the D gene is possibly TRBD1 (6 bases). The CDR3 extends over 12 amino acids. The ends were cut back, 6 bases at V and 2 bases at J, with 10 bases in the middle. CDR1 and CDR2 (germline): SQVTM, ANQGSEA. CDR3 amino acids: CSVQDSNTEAFF. The CDR3 DNA follows: TGCAGCGTGCAGGACAGCAACACTGAAGCTTTCTTT.

The sample holds a few counts of this clone. The chain joins TRBV4-1 to TRBJ1-1; D uncertain. Germline CDR1 reads MGHRA; CDR2 reads YSYEKL. The CDR3 runs 13 residues. The V gene lost 1 base and the J gene lost 6 bases, with 9 bases spanning the gap. CDR3: CASSQGQFPEAFF. CDR3 DNA: TGCGCCAGCAGCCAAGGACAATTCCCTGAAGCTTTCTTT.

The rearrangement uses TRBV6-6 and TRBJ2-7; D may be TRBD2 (6 bases). Germline V gene sequence: CDR1 MNHNY, CDR2 SVGAGI (reference sequence). CDR3 length: 12 amino acids. Trimming shortened V by 10 bases and J by 4 bases, and 14 bases separated the two germline ends. CDR3 region: CAMGTSWYEQYF. As DNA, the CDR3 is TGTGCCATGGGAACTAGCTGGTACGAGCAGTACTTC.

As DNA, the CDR3 is TGTGCCAGCAGCCTAGCGGGAGTCGCTGAGCAGTTCTTC. As protein: CASSLAGVAEQFF. The V gene is TRBV2, the J gene TRBJ2-1; TRBD2 aligns across 10 bases. The CDR3 runs to 13 residues. V gave up 6 bases and J gave up 9 bases; unmatched junction bases: 5. Germline CDR1 reads SNHLY; CDR2 reads FYNNEI.

This chain joins TRBV9 and TRBJ2-1; 8 bases agree with TRBD2. There are 16 residues in the CDR3. Looked up from germline, CDR1 is SGDLS and CDR2 is YYNGEE. The ends lost 1 base at V and 10 bases at J; junction bases unmatched: 13. CDR3 residues: CASSVKIAGTPREQFF. The DNA of the CDR3 is TGTGCCAGCAGCGTAAAAATAGCGGGAACCCCCAGAGAGCAGTTCTTC.

This clone was observed many times. The chain has TRBV28 and TRBJ1-6; no firm D call. V was trimmed by 7 bases and J by 9 bases, leaving 22 bases between them. Germline V CDR1 and CDR2: MDHEN, SYDVKM. The CDR3 loop spans 16 amino acids. CDR3 region: CASKIREAVGASPLHF. CDR3 bases: TGTGCCAGCAAGATTCGGGAGGCGGTCGGAGCTTCACCCCTCCACTTT.

CDR3 protein: CATSRGVAGYQPQHF. Here the CDR3 DNA reads TGTGCCACCAGCAGAGGGGTGGCGGGGTATCAGCCCCAGCATTTT. This rearrangement joins TRBV15 to TRBJ1-5; D is ambiguous. CDR3 length: 15 amino acids. V lost 1 base to trimming and J lost 5 bases, with 12 bases between them. CDR1 and CDR2 from the germline V gene are LNHNV and YYDKDF (reference sequence).

In regard to this clone: The sample holds other DNA sequences that translate to the same CDR3. J is TRBJ2-3 and V is TRBV30; D may be TRBD1 (5 bases). The length of the CDR3 is 13 residues. V was cut by 4 bases and J by 0 bases, with 8 bases left in between. Germline values: CDR1 GTSNPN, CDR2 SVGIG (reference sequence). The CDR3 DNA follows: TGTGCCTGGACTCAGGGAAGCACAGATACGCAGTATTTT. Amino acid sequence: CAWTQGSTDTQYF. Drawing the rest from reference TRBV30 and TRBJ2-3, the complete variable domain is SQTIHQWPATLVQPVGSPLSLECTVEGTSNPNLYWYRQAAGRGLQLLFYSVGIGQISSEVPQNLSASRPQDRQFILSSKKLLLSDSGFYLCAWTQGSTDTQYFGPGTRLTVL.